Presented here are 24 T cell receptor beta chains from one specimen sequenced in a study of blood T cell repertoires in COVID-19. Generated by immunoSEQ multiplex PCR, the TCRdb table keeps only in-frame clones and is missing some. The sample carries around 140,000 clones, about 80% recorded once. Sequencing was performed on PBMCs or T cells enriched from blood (not recorded which). These receptors all come from a woman between 45 and 60 years old who had recovered from COVID-19.

The chain links TRBV24-1 to TRBJ2-5, with TRBD2 identical over 10 bases. The CDR3 extends over 15 amino acids. V gave up 4 bases and J gave up 5 bases; unmatched junction bases: 6. Germline values: CDR1 KGHDR, CDR2 SFDVKD. The CDR3 DNA sequence: TGTGCCACCAGTGACGGGACTAGCGCGAGTGAGACCCAGTACTTC. It yields the protein CATSDGTSASETQYF.

The rearrangement uses TRBV5-4 and TRBJ1-1, with 8 bases aligning to TRBD1. The germline gives CDR1 SGHNT, CDR2 YYREEE (reference sequence). The CDR3 spans 16 residues. The trim removed 3 bases at V and 0 bases at J, leaving 7 bases unmatched. As DNA, the CDR3 is TGTGCCAGCAGCTCGGACAGGGATTATCTGAACACTGAAGCTTTCTTT. Protein product: CASSSDRDYLNTEAFF.

CDR3 residues: CSAPTDGGTDTQYF. The CDR3 DNA follows: TGCAGCGCCCCGACTGACGGCGGGACAGATACGCAGTATTTT. The V call is TRBV29-1, the J call TRBJ2-3, with TRBD2 as a possible D gene (5 bases). Trimming removed 7 bases from V and 3 bases from J, with 17 bases in between. Germline V gene lookup returns CDR1 SQVTM and CDR2 ANQGSEA. CDR3 size: 14 residues.

This chain's CDR3 is CASSLGQGDQPQHF. The CDR3 region has the DNA TGTGCCAGCAGCCTGGGACAGGGAGATCAGCCCCAGCATTTT. The genes are TRBV11-1 and TRBJ1-5, with TRBD1 matching over 9 bases. Germline loops: CDR1 SGHAT, CDR2 FQDESV (reference sequence). The CDR3 loop spans 14 amino acids. With V trimmed by 5 bases and J by 5 bases, 4 bases remained unmatched.

This clone has just a few counts. V gene TRBV18 combines with J gene TRBJ2-3; 7 bases line up with TRBD2. The V and J ends lost 3 bases and 0 bases, in that order; junction bases with no gene match: 3. The CDR3 extends over 15 amino acids. Germline V gene lookup returns CDR1 KGHSH and CDR2 LQKENI. The CDR3 reads CASSPRDYSTDTQYF. The CDR3 region has the DNA TGTGCCAGCTCACCCCGGGACTATAGCACAGATACGCAGTATTTT.

This clone was found once. The rearrangement links TRBV5-6 to TRBJ2-7, with TRBD2 as a possible D gene (5 bases). The CDR3 is 13 residues long. Trimming shortened V by 6 bases and J by 3 bases, and 13 bases separated the two germline ends. From germline, CDR1 is SGHDT and CDR2 YYEEEE. CDR3 sequence: CASNSGGSYEQYV. The CDR3 nucleotides are TGTGCCAGCAATTCAGGAGGTAGCTACGAGCAGTACGTC.

V is TRBV12-5 and J is TRBJ1-2; D perhaps matches TRBD1 (6 bases). Per the germline V gene, CDR1 is LGHNT and CDR2 is FRNRAP. CDR3 length equals 17 residues. V lost 3 bases to trimming and J lost 3 bases, with 20 bases between them. CDR3 sequence (DNA): TGTGCTAGTGGTTTTCAGGGGCAGGGTTATTCGGACTATGGCTACACCTTC. Encoded protein: CASGFQGQGYSDYGYTF.

The chain couples TRBV14 to TRBJ1-1; tentatively, D is TRBD1 (5 bases). V lost 4 bases to trimming and J lost 4 bases, with 13 bases between them. The CDR3 length is 14 residues. Germline V lookup: CDR1 SGHDN, CDR2 FVKESK. CDR3 bases: TGTGCCAGCAGCCTCAGCTCGGGGGGCACTGAAGCTTTCTTT. This translates into CASSLSSGGTEAFF.

Concerning this clone itself: The junction does not match germline at one end; this may be a read error. This sequence joins TRBV28 and TRBJ2-7; D gene ambiguous. This CDR3 is built from 12 residues. The germline CDR1 and CDR2 sequences are MDHEN and SYDVKM. The CDR3 loop reads CASSLPSSEQYF. The CDR3, as DNA: TGTGCCAGCAGTTTACCCTCCTCCGAGCAGTACTTC.

This clone was recorded at least ten times. V is TRBV29-1 and J is TRBJ2-1; perhaps TRBD1 as D (7 bases). CDR1 SQVTM and CDR2 ANQGSEA come from the germline V gene. The V end lost 1 base, the J end lost 6 bases, and 22 bases lay between the germline ends. The CDR3 is 17 amino acids. The CDR3 DNA follows: TGCAGCGTTGAAGGCGGGACAGATGACCAAGCGGGCAATGAGCAGTTCTTC. As protein: CSVEGGTDDQAGNEQFF.

This clone was seen more than once but under ten times. The chain has TRBV19 and TRBJ1-1; tentatively, D is TRBD1 (6 bases). Germline CDR1 and CDR2: LNHDA and SQIVND (reference sequence). The CDR3 length is 14 residues. Trimming removed 7 bases at V and 7 bases at J, with 19 bases between. CDR3 loop: CASNPFGRGGEAFF. The CDR3 DNA is TGTGCCAGTAACCCCTTTGGCAGGGGCGGTGAAGCTTTCTTT.

The chain is built from TRBV10-2 and TRBJ1-1, with 9 bases aligning to TRBD1. CDR3 length: 19 amino acids. From germline, CDR1 is WSHSY and CDR2 SAAADI. Trimming cost V 0 bases and J 1 base; bases outside gene matches: 12. The CDR3 DNA sequence: TGCGCCAGCAGTGAGTCAAAGGGACAGGGCCTGGTTTGGAACACTGAAGCTTTCTTT. Amino acid sequence: CASSESKGQGLVWNTEAFF.

The chain has TRBV19 and TRBJ2-5, with 8 bases aligning to TRBD2. Per the germline V gene, CDR1 is LNHDA and CDR2 is SQIVND (reference sequence). V lost 6 bases, J lost 4 bases, and 7 bases stayed unmatched. CDR3 length: 14 residues. CDR3 loop: CASRGLGNTETQYF. In nucleotides, the CDR3 is TGTGCCAGTAGGGGACTAGGGAATACAGAGACCCAGTACTTC.

This sequence joins TRBV5-1 and TRBJ1-2; D is perhaps TRBD1 (6 bases). CDR3 size: 15 residues. The germline CDR1 and CDR2 sequences are SGHRS and YFSETQ. Trimming cost V 3 bases and J 4 bases, with 16 bases left between them. The CDR3 coding sequence is TGCGCCAGCAGCTCTTTAACGACAGGTAGCTATGGCTACACCTTC. Translation: CASSSLTTGSYGYTF.

This clone turned up a few times. V gene TRBV14 combines with J gene TRBJ2-7; 8 bases match TRBD1. From germline, CDR1 is SGHDN and CDR2 FVKESK. V gave up 2 bases and J gave up 3 bases; unmatched junction bases: 9. CDR3 size: 16 residues. For the CDR3, the DNA is TGTGCCAGCAGCCAACCCCAGGCAGGGGGCTTCTACGAGCAGTACTTC. This encodes CASSQPQAGGFYEQYF.

This CDR3 is CASSKGEGQGLYGYTF. DNA of the CDR3: TGTGCCAGCAGCAAAGGTGAGGGACAGGGACTTTATGGCTACACCTTC. This chain links TRBV21-1 with TRBJ1-2; the tabulated D call, TRBD1, remains unverified against the DNA. TRBV21-1 is recorded as a pseudogene. The CDR3 has 16 residues.

The rearrangement links TRBV28 to TRBJ2-3; 16 positions agree with TRBD2. The V gene's germline CDR1 is MDHEN and CDR2 SYDVKM. The CDR3 is 18 amino acids. Losses at the gene ends were 5 bases for V and 4 bases for J; bases not matched to a gene: 9. CDR3 DNA sequence: TGTGCCAGCAGTAATCCGGGACTAGCGGGGGGGATAGCAGATACGCAGTATTTT. Protein product: CASSNPGLAGGIADTQYF.

This clone was seen only a few times. The chain recombines TRBV19 with TRBJ1-6; 10 bases are a match to TRBD1. CDR1 is LNHDA, CDR2 SQIVND, per germline (reference sequence). The junction had 7 bases not matched to a gene; V was cut back by 5 bases and J by 9 bases. This CDR3 region has 15 residues. The CDR3 reads CASSLPTGGGSPLHF. Written as DNA, the CDR3 is TGTGCCAGTAGTTTACCGACAGGGGGCGGTTCACCCCTCCACTTT.

This rearrangement joins TRBV27 to TRBJ2-3, with D tentatively TRBD2 (5 bases). This CDR3 contains 13 residues. Germline CDR1 is MNHEY and CDR2 is SMNVEV (reference sequence). Trimming took off 3 bases at V and 6 bases at J, with 10 bases between the two ends. The CDR3 nucleotides are TGTGCCAGCAGTTTGTCTAGCCGTGATACGCAGTATTTT. Its protein is CASSLSSRDTQYF.

CDR3 region: CASSFGTGLSPLHF. CDR3 nucleotide sequence: TGTGCCAGCAGCTTCGGGACAGGATTGTCACCCCTCCACTTT. The chain recombines TRBV5-5 with TRBJ1-6, with 8 bases matching TRBD1. CDR3 length equals 14 residues. Per the germline V gene, CDR1 is SGHKS and CDR2 is YYEKEE (reference sequence). J gave up 10 bases and V 2 bases, and 5 bases lay outside the gene matches.

The chain carries TRBV18 and TRBJ2-3; a possible D gene is TRBD2 (6 bases). The CDR3 loop spans 15 amino acids. Germline V gene lookup returns CDR1 KGHSH and CDR2 LQKENI. V was trimmed by 5 bases and J by 2 bases, leaving 14 bases between them. The DNA for the CDR3 is TGTGCCAGCTCAAAACTAGCTGGTCACACAGATACGCAGTATTTT. Residues: CASSKLAGHTDTQYF.

CDR3 residues: CASSADRNTEAFF. The CDR3 region has the DNA TGTGCCAGCAGTGCGGACAGAAACACTGAAGCTTTCTTT. The J gene is TRBJ1-1, the V gene TRBV6-4, with D possibly TRBD1 on 6 matching bases. The germline V gene has CDR1 MRHNA and CDR2 SNTAGT. The CDR3 is 13 amino acids. V lost 4 bases and J 2 bases, leaving 8 bases between the germline ends.

This clone was counted only a few times. This chain joins TRBV5-5 and TRBJ1-1; D possibly corresponds to TRBD1 (6 bases). The CDR3 is made up of 16 amino acids. The ends were cut back, 5 bases at V and 5 bases at J, with 22 bases in the middle. The germline gives CDR1 SGHKS, CDR2 YYEKEE (reference sequence). The CDR3 sequence: CASRTGILSTWTEAFF. In DNA, the CDR3 is TGTGCCAGCAGAACAGGGATTTTGTCAACATGGACTGAAGCTTTCTTT.

This sequence joins TRBV7-6 and TRBJ1-2; D unclear. In germline, CDR1 is SGHVS, CDR2 FNYEAQ. Trimming took off 1 base at V and 2 bases at J, with 5 bases between the two ends. CDR3 length: 13 amino acids. The CDR3 bases are TGTGCCAGCAGCTTAGTCGTAAACTATGGCTACACCTTC. Amino acid sequence: CASSLVVNYGYTF.